The 32 T cell receptor beta chains below were found in one sample sequenced in a study of blood T cell repertoires in COVID-19. The repertoire was sequenced with immunoSEQ multiplex PCR; TCRdb's copy has only in-frame clones and lacks some. Of more than 200,000 clones in the sample, about 80% are singletons; the top ten hold nearly 9%. Sequences were obtained from peripheral blood. All receptors derive from an older man with acute or convalescent COVID-19.

The chain joins TRBV21-1 to TRBJ1-2. TRBV21-1 is recorded as a pseudogene. The CDR3 loop spans 15 amino acids. The CDR3 nucleotides read TGTGCCAGCAGCTCCCCTGTGGGAGGGATCCGGGGCTACACCTTC. The encoded protein is CASSSPVGGIRGYTF.

The J gene is TRBJ1-2, the V gene TRBV20-1, with a weak D call TRBD1 (6 bases). Germline loops: CDR1 DFQATT, CDR2 SNEGSKA (reference sequence). V was cut by 3 bases and J by 8 bases, with 13 bases left in between. This CDR3 spans 12 amino acids. The CDR3 reads CSASGGGEGYTF. The CDR3 nucleotides read TGCAGTGCTAGTGGGGGCGGTGAAGGCTACACCTTC.

In this sample, this clone turned up once. The CDR3 spells CASSRATGGSGRGYTF. The DNA of the CDR3 is TGTGCCAGCAGTCGGGCGACAGGGGGATCAGGACGCGGCTACACCTTC. V is TRBV27 and J is TRBJ1-2; 9 bases map to TRBD1. The CDR3 runs 16 residues. With V trimmed by 5 bases and J by 8 bases, 15 bases remained unmatched. CDR1 is MNHEY, CDR2 SMNVEV, per germline (reference sequence).

V usage is TRBV3-1 (or the pseudogene TRBV3-2) and J usage is TRBJ1-2; perhaps TRBD1 as D (5 bases). V lost 3 bases and J lost 3, with 14 bases in between. The CDR3 is 15 residues long. Germline lookup yields CDR1 LGHDT and CDR2 YNNKEL (reference sequence). CDR3 nucleotides: TGTGCCAGCAGCCAGCATGGGGCGGGGTACTATGGCTACACCTTC. The encoded protein is CASSQHGAGYYGYTF.

For the CDR3, the DNA is TGTGCCACCAGTGATTTAGGAACAGCTAATAATGAGCAGTTCTTC. Translated, it gives CATSDLGTANNEQFF. V gene TRBV24-1 combines with J gene TRBJ2-1; no clear D. The CDR3 has 15 amino acids. The germline V and J ends were trimmed by 1 base and 7 bases, with 13 bases remaining between them. From germline, CDR1 is KGHDR and CDR2 SFDVKD.

This clone was recorded only once. This chain connects TRBV3-1 (or the pseudogene TRBV3-2) to TRBJ2-1, with D perhaps TRBD1 (6 bases). V was clipped by 4 bases and J by 11 bases, with 12 bases between them. This CDR3 comprises 12 residues. Germline lookup yields CDR1 LGHDT and CDR2 YNNKEL (reference sequence). The CDR3 coding sequence is TGTGCCAGCAGCCTTCTGGACAGTAAGCAGTTCTTC. This gives the protein CASSLLDSKQFF.

The sample holds a few counts of this clone. The chain employs TRBV11-2 and TRBJ2-7; the match to TRBD1 covers 11 bases. The trim removed 5 bases at V and 3 bases at J, leaving 6 bases unmatched. Germline V lookup: CDR1 SGHAT, CDR2 FQNNGV. This CDR3 is built from 15 residues. For the CDR3, the DNA is TGTGCCAGCAGCCTCTCCGGGACAGGGGGCTACGAGCAGTACTTC. It codes for CASSLSGTGGYEQYF.

V and J are TRBV18 and TRBJ1-2; possibly TRBD1 for D (6 bases). The CDR3 extends over 15 amino acids. Trimming removed 5 bases from V and 2 bases from J, with 15 bases in between. From germline, CDR1 is KGHSH and CDR2 LQKENI. The CDR3, as DNA: TGTGCCAGCTCATCAGGACAGAGATACAACTATGGCTACACCTTC. It translates to CASSSGQRYNYGYTF.

V is TRBV18 and J is TRBJ2-7, with 9 bases lining up with TRBD2. Germline V CDR1 and CDR2: KGHSH, LQKENI. This CDR3 region has 14 residues. The J segment lost 3 bases and the V segment lost 3 bases, leaving 3 bases of the junction unmatched. This CDR3 reads CASSPTSGVYEQYF. CDR3 nucleotide sequence: TGTGCCAGCTCACCGACTAGCGGTGTCTACGAGCAGTACTTC.

The J gene is TRBJ2-4, the V gene TRBV3-1 (or the pseudogene TRBV3-2); D gene unclear. Trimming removed 0 bases from V and 9 bases from J, with 12 bases in between. This CDR3 has 14 amino acids. Germline CDR1 LGHDT, CDR2 YNNKEL (reference sequence). This CDR3 is CASSQEPRPGIQYF. CDR3 in DNA: TGTGCCAGCAGCCAAGAGCCCCGTCCGGGCATTCAGTACTTC.

The chain couples TRBV9 to TRBJ1-2; weak D call: TRBD1 (5 bases). The CDR3 runs 13 residues. CDR1 is SGDLS and CDR2 is YYNGEE in the germline V gene. Trimming cost V 2 bases and J 4 bases, with 9 bases left between them. The CDR3 is CASSVDSGYGYTF. As DNA, the CDR3 is TGTGCCAGCAGCGTTGACAGTGGCTATGGCTACACCTTC.

This chain connects TRBV28 to TRBJ1-4; 8 bases fit TRBD1. Germline CDR1 MDHEN, CDR2 SYDVKM. CDR3 length: 14 residues. After removal of 5 bases from V and 7 bases from J, the junction contained 6 bases not matched to a gene. CDR3 bases: TGTGCCAGCAGTGACCAGGGGGCAGGTGAAAAACTGTTTTTT. It translates to CASSDQGAGEKLFF. The variable domain in full, with the rest retrieved from reference TRBV28 and TRBJ1-4, is DVKVTQSSRYLVKRTGEKVFLECVQDMDHENMFWYRQDPGLGLRLIYFSYDVKMKEKGDIPEGYSVSREKKERFSLILESASTNQTSMYLCASSDQGAGEKLFFGSGTQLSVL.

CDR3 coding DNA: TGTGCCAGCAGCCATGTGGGGACTAGCGGGAGTAACGAGCAGTACTTC. Its protein is CASSHVGTSGSNEQYF. This rearrangement joins TRBV3-1 (or the pseudogene TRBV3-2) to TRBJ2-7; TRBD2 aligns across 14 bases. V lost 3 bases and J lost 5; bases outside the gene matches: 6. CDR1 is LGHDT and CDR2 is YNNKEL in the germline V gene (reference sequence). The length of the CDR3 is 16 residues.

This chain links TRBV5-1 with TRBJ1-1; 9 bases agree with TRBD1. The junction had 7 bases not matched to a gene; V was cut back by 0 bases and J by 4 bases. CDR3 length: 16 amino acids. Germline V lookup: CDR1 SGHRS, CDR2 YFSETQ. DNA for the CDR3: TGCGCCAGCAGCTTGGAAGGGACAGGGAGGAGCACTGAAGCTTTCTTT. It yields the protein CASSLEGTGRSTEAFF.

V and J are TRBV11-1 and TRBJ1-2; D remains unclear. The germline V gene encodes CDR1 SGHAT and CDR2 FQDESV (reference sequence). Trimming took off 5 bases at V and 8 bases at J, with 21 bases between the two ends. The CDR3 is made up of 15 amino acids. CDR3: CASSTSPSGVEGYTF. The CDR3 DNA is TGTGCCAGCAGCACCTCCCCCTCGGGAGTAGAAGGCTACACCTTC.

This chain uses TRBV9 with TRBJ1-3, with D possibly matching TRBD1 (6 bases). Germline CDR1 is SGDLS and CDR2 is YYNGEE. Trimming cost V 2 bases and J 0 bases, with 9 bases left between them. CDR3 length equals 15 residues. Here the CDR3 DNA reads TGTGCCAGCAGCGTTTTGGACAGCTCTGGAAACACCATATATTTT. Translation: CASSVLDSSGNTIYF.

The chain employs TRBV10-3 and TRBJ1-2, with TRBD1 matching 8 bases. The CDR3 runs 13 residues. Germline V lookup: CDR1 ENHRY, CDR2 SYGVKD. J lost 3 bases, V lost 7 bases, and 4 bases had no gene match. The CDR3 DNA is TGTGCCATCAAGACGGACAGGGACTATGGCTACACCTTC. It yields the protein CAIKTDRDYGYTF.

The rearrangement uses TRBV5-5 and TRBJ1-6, with D unresolved. The CDR3 spans 14 residues. CDR1 is SGHKS, CDR2 YYEKEE, per germline (reference sequence). V was shortened by 3 bases and J by 8 bases, with 12 bases between the two germline ends. CDR3 sequence reads: CASSWKQADSPLHF. CDR3 bases: TGTGCCAGCAGCTGGAAGCAGGCAGATTCACCCCTCCACTTT.

The chain combines TRBV30 with TRBJ2-7; 12 nucleotides match TRBD2. CDR3 length equals 15 residues. Unmatched junction bases numbered 6, after V lost 0 bases and J lost 6 bases. Germline CDR1 and CDR2: GTSNPN and SVGIG (reference sequence). CDR3 sequence (DNA): TGTGCCTGGAGTGTACGACTAGCGGGGGTTCGCGAGCAGTACTTC. This sequence encodes CAWSVRLAGVREQYF.

The CDR3 DNA reads TGTGCCACCAGCAGAGATAAGTCCATTCGGGGAAAACTGTTTTTT. It codes for CATSRDKSIRGKLFF. The chain couples TRBV15 to TRBJ1-4; D remains unclear. The CDR3 sequence is 15 residues long. Germline V gene lookup returns CDR1 LNHNV and CDR2 YYDKDF (reference sequence). V lost 0 bases to trimming and J lost 10 bases, with 15 bases between them.

The chain recombines TRBV28 with TRBJ1-5, with TRBD1 matching 7 bases. J gave up 3 bases and V 7 bases, and 6 bases lay outside the gene matches. The germline V gene has CDR1 MDHEN and CDR2 SYDVKM. The CDR3 is 14 amino acids. CDR3 loop: CASTGTANNQPQHF. CDR3 bases: TGTGCCAGCACAGGGACAGCTAACAATCAGCCCCAGCATTTT. Supplemented by reference TRBV28 and TRBJ1-5, the full variable domain reads DVKVTQSSRYLVKRTGEKVFLECVQDMDHENMFWYRQDPGLGLRLIYFSYDVKMKEKGDIPEGYSVSREKKERFSLILESASTNQTSMYLCASTGTANNQPQHFGDGTRLSIL.

The chain uses TRBV7-9 and TRBJ1-4; 8 nucleotides agree with TRBD1. Germline V gene sequence: CDR1 SEHNR, CDR2 FQNEAQ (reference sequence). This CDR3 is built from 15 residues. After removal of 4 bases from V and 9 bases from J, the junction contained 10 bases not matched to a gene. CDR3 nucleotides: TGTGCCAGCAGCTCCGACAGGGGCTTGTCAAAAAAACTGTTTTTT. Its protein is CASSSDRGLSKKLFF.

In its sample, this clone was seen a few times. The chain uses TRBV7-2 and TRBJ1-2; 7 bases fit TRBD1. V gave up 5 bases and J gave up 3 bases; unmatched junction bases: 3. Germline V gene sequence: CDR1 SGHTA, CDR2 FQGNSA. This CDR3 has 13 amino acids. The CDR3 DNA is TGTGCCAGCAGCGCCGGACAGGACTATGGCTACACCTTC. This codes for CASSAGQDYGYTF.

This chain links TRBV19 with TRBJ2-7; 8 bases agree with TRBD1. The trim removed 7 bases at V and 6 bases at J, leaving 2 bases unmatched. The length of the CDR3 is 11 residues. Germline V gene lookup returns CDR1 LNHDA and CDR2 SQIVND (reference sequence). Here the CDR3 reads CASNDRGEQYF. For the CDR3, the DNA is TGTGCCAGTAACGACAGGGGCGAGCAGTACTTC.

The genes are TRBV30 and TRBJ2-7; perhaps TRBD2 as D (5 bases). The V gene lost 4 bases and the J gene lost 2 bases, with 12 bases spanning the gap. This CDR3 comprises 13 residues. Germline assignment: CDR1 GTSNPN and CDR2 SVGIG (reference sequence). The DNA for the CDR3 is TGTGCCTGGACGACTAAGGGAACCTACGAGCAGTACTTC. Its protein is CAWTTKGTYEQYF.

The table lists this clone with a count of one. The chain has TRBV4-2 and TRBJ2-7; 8 positions match TRBD2. Trimming at V came to 0 bases and at J to 3 bases, leaving 4 bases not matched to a gene. Per the germline V gene, CDR1 is LGHNA and CDR2 is YNFKEQ. The CDR3 has 15 amino acids. The CDR3 nucleotides are TGTGCCAGCAGCCAAGAGGGCGGGGGGATCTACGAGCAGTACTTC. It is translated as CASSQEGGGIYEQYF.

The sample holds a few counts of this clone. The gene calls are TRBV19 and TRBJ1-2; a weak D match, TRBD1 (6 bases). The germline V and J ends were trimmed by 4 bases and 1 base, with 13 bases remaining between them. The CDR3 sequence is 15 residues long. Germline V gene sequence: CDR1 LNHDA, CDR2 SQIVND (reference sequence). The CDR3 loop reads CASSTQGEGNYGYTF. CDR3 bases: TGTGCCAGTAGTACACAGGGAGAGGGTAACTATGGCTACACCTTC.

The rearrangement joins TRBV6-5 to TRBJ2-7, with a tentative D call TRBD1 (6 bases). The V end was cut by 6 bases, the J end by 5 bases, with 11 bases between. Per the germline V gene, CDR1 is MNHEY and CDR2 is SVGAGI. The length of the CDR3 is 12 residues. Written as DNA, the CDR3 is TGTGCCAGCAGGGGACACTGGGACGAGCAGTACTTC. As protein: CASRGHWDEQYF.

CDR3 loop: CAWSVDRGWTEAFF. The CDR3 DNA reads as TGTGCCTGGAGTGTCGACAGGGGATGGACTGAAGCTTTCTTT. The rearrangement joins TRBV30 to TRBJ1-1; 8 bases are a match to TRBD1. Trimming removed 0 bases from V and 5 bases from J; junction bases left unmatched: 5. The CDR3 contains 14 residues. Germline V CDR1 and CDR2: GTSNPN, SVGIG (reference sequence).

The chain carries TRBV5-1 and TRBJ2-1; 15 bases align to TRBD2. Unmatched junction bases numbered 6, after V lost 5 bases and J lost 9 bases. CDR3 length: 15 residues. CDR1 and CDR2 from the germline V gene are SGHRS and YFSETQ. The CDR3 reads CASSRTSGRAGEQFF. CDR3 DNA: TGCGCCAGCAGTCGGACTAGCGGGAGGGCCGGTGAGCAGTTCTTC. Supplemented by reference TRBV5-1 and TRBJ2-1, the full variable domain reads KAGVTQTPRYLIKTRGQQVTLSCSPISGHRSVSWYQQTPGQGLQFLFEYFSETQRNKGNFPGRFSGRQFSNSRSEMNVSTLELGDSALYLCASSRTSGRAGEQFFGPGTRLTVL.

This sequence joins TRBV6-2 or TRBV6-3 and TRBJ2-7; 9 bases match TRBD2. CDR3 length: 17 residues. V was clipped by 2 bases and J by 5 bases; unmatched bases: 13. Germline V gives CDR1 MNHEY, CDR2 SVGEGT. The CDR3 nucleotides are TGTGCCAGCAGTTACGTCCGAAGCGGGGGGCCCCCGGACGAGCAGTACTTC. Protein product: CASSYVRSGGPPDEQYF.

The rearrangement links TRBV21-1 to TRBJ1-5; TRBD1 is taken as the D call from the table, unchecked against the DNA. TRBV21-1 is deemed a pseudogene. This CDR3 contains 15 residues. This chain's CDR3 is CASSKGQDSNQPQHF. In DNA form, the CDR3 reads TGTGCCAGCAGCAAAGGACAGGATAGCAATCAGCCCCAGCATTTT.